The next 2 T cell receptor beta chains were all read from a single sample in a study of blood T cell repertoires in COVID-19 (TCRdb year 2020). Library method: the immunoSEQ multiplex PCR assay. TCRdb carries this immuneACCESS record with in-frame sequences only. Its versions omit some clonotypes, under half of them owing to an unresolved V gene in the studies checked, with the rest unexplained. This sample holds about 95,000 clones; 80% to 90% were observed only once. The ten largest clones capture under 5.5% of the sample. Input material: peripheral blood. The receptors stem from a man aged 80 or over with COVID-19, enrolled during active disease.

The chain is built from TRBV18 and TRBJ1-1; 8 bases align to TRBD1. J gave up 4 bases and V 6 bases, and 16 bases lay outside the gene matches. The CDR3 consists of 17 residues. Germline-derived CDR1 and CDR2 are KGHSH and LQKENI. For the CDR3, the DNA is TGTGCCAGCTCCTTAAGTACAGGGGGTGCTCGGGTCACTGAAGCTTTCTTT. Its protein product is CASSLSTGGARVTEAFF. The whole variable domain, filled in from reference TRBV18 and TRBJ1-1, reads NAGVMQNPRHLVRRRGQEARLRCSPMKGHSHVYWYRQLPEEGLKFMVYLQKENIIDESGMPKERFSAEFPKEGPSILRIQQVVRGDSAAYFCASSLSTGGARVTEAFFGQGTRLTVV.

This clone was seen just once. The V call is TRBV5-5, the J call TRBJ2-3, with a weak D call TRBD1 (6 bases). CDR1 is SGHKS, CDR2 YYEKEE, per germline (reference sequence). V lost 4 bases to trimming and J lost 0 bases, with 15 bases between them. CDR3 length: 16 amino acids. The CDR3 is CASSLLVGASTDTQYF. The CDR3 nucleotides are TGTGCCAGCAGCCTCCTGGTGGGGGCTAGCACAGATACGCAGTATTTT.